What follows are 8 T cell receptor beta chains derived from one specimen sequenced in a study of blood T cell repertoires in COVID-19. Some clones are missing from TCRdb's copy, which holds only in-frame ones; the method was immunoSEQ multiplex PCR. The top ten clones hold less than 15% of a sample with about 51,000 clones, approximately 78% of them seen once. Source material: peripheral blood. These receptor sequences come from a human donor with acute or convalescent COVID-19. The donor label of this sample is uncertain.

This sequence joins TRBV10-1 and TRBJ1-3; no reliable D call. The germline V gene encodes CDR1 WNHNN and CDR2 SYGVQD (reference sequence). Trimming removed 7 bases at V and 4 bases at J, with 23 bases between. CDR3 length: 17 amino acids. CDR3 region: CASTHIPPGKPGNTIYF. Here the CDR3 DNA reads TGCGCCAGCACTCATATCCCCCCGGGAAAACCAGGAAACACCATATATTTT.

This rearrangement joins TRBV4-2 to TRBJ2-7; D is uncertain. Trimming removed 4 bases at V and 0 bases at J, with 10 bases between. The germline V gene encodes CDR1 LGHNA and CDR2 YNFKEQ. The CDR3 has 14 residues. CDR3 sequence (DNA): TGTGCCAGCAGCCCCGACATTCCCTCCTACGAGCAGTACTTC. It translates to CASSPDIPSYEQYF.

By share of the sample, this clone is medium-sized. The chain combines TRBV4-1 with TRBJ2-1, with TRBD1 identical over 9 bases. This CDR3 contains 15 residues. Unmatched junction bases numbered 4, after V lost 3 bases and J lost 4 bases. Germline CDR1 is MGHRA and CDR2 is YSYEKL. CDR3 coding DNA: TGCGCCAGCAGCCAGGGACAGGGCTCTTACAATGAGCAGTTCTTC. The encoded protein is CASSQGQGSYNEQFF.

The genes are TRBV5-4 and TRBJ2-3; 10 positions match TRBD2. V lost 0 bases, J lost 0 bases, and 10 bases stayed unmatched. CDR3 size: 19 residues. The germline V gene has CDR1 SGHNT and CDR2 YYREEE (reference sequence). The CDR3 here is CASSLVPSGSWGSTDTQYF. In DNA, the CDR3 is TGTGCCAGCAGCTTGGTCCCTAGCGGGAGTTGGGGAAGCACAGATACGCAGTATTTT.

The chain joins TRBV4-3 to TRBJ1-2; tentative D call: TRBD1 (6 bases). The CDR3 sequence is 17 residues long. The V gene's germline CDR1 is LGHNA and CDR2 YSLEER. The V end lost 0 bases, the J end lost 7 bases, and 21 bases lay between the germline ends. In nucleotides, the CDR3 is TGCGCCAGCAGCCAAGATTATTCGGGGGGGGCCCTTTCTGGCTACACCTTC. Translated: CASSQDYSGGALSGYTF.

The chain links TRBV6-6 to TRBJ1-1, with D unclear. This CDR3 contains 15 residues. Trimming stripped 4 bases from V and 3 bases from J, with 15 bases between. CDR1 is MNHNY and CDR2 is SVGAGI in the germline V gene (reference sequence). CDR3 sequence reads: CASSLRGVVYTEAFF. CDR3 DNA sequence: TGTGCCAGCAGTTTACGGGGTGTTGTTTACACTGAAGCTTTCTTT.

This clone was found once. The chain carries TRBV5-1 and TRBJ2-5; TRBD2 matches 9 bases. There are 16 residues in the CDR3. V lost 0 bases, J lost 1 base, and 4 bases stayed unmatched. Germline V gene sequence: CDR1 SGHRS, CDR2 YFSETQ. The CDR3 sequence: CASSLGGGGAQETQYF. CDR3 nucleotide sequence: TGCGCCAGCAGCTTGGGTGGCGGGGGGGCCCAAGAGACCCAGTACTTC.

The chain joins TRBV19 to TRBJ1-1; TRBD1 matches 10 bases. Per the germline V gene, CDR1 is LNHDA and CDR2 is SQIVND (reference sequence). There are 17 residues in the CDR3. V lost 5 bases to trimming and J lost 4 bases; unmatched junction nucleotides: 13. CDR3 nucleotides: TGTGCCAGTAGTTTATCGACAGGGGGCACGGATGGCACTGAAGCTTTCTTT. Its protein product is CASSLSTGGTDGTEAFF.